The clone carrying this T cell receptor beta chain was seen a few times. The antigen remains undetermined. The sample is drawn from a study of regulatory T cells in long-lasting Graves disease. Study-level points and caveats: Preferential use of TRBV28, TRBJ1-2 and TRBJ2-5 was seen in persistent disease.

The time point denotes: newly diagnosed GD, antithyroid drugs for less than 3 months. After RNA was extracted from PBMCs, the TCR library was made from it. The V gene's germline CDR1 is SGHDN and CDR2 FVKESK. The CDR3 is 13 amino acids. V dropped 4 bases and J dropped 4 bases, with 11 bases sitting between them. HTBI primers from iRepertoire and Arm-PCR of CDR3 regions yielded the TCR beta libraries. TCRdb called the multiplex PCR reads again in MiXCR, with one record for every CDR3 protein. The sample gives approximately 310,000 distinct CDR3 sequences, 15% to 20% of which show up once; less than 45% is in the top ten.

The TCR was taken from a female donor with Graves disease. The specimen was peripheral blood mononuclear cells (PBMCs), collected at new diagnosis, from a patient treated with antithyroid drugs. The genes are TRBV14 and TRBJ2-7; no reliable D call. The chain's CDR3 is CASSPGRYYEQYF. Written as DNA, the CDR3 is TGTGCCAGCAGCCCCGGACGGTATTACGAGCAGTACTTC.